This T cell receptor beta chain derives from a study of sequential checkpoint blockade in melanoma. Study summary: First-line arms were nivolumab then ipilimumab, or the reverse, randomized 1:1. Under 25 patients had tumor biopsies before treatment and at week 13. TCRβ was sequenced from DNA of 90 to 95 pretreatment tumors.

Clones were read by immunoSEQ multiplex PCR, and TCRdb kept only the in-frame ones, dropping some. The repertoire holds 35,000 to 40,000 clones, with roughly 32% as singletons. Treatment reported: randomized to nivolumab then ipilimumab (arm A) or the reverse (arm B). None of the patients previously received DNA-damaging chemotherapy. Unmatched junction bases numbered 6, after V lost 7 bases and J lost 3 bases. Looked up from germline, CDR1 is SQVTM and CDR2 is ANQGSEA. There are 12 residues in the CDR3. The sample was tumor tissue (inferred from file names), taken from a patient given nivolumab and ipilimumab in sequence. The chain uses TRBV29-1 and TRBJ2-7, with 7 positions matching TRBD1. The clonotype was recovered from a human donor with melanoma. The DNA of the CDR3 is TGCAGCGCCAGGGACAGCCTCTACGAGCAGTACTTC. It specifies CSARDSLYEQYF.